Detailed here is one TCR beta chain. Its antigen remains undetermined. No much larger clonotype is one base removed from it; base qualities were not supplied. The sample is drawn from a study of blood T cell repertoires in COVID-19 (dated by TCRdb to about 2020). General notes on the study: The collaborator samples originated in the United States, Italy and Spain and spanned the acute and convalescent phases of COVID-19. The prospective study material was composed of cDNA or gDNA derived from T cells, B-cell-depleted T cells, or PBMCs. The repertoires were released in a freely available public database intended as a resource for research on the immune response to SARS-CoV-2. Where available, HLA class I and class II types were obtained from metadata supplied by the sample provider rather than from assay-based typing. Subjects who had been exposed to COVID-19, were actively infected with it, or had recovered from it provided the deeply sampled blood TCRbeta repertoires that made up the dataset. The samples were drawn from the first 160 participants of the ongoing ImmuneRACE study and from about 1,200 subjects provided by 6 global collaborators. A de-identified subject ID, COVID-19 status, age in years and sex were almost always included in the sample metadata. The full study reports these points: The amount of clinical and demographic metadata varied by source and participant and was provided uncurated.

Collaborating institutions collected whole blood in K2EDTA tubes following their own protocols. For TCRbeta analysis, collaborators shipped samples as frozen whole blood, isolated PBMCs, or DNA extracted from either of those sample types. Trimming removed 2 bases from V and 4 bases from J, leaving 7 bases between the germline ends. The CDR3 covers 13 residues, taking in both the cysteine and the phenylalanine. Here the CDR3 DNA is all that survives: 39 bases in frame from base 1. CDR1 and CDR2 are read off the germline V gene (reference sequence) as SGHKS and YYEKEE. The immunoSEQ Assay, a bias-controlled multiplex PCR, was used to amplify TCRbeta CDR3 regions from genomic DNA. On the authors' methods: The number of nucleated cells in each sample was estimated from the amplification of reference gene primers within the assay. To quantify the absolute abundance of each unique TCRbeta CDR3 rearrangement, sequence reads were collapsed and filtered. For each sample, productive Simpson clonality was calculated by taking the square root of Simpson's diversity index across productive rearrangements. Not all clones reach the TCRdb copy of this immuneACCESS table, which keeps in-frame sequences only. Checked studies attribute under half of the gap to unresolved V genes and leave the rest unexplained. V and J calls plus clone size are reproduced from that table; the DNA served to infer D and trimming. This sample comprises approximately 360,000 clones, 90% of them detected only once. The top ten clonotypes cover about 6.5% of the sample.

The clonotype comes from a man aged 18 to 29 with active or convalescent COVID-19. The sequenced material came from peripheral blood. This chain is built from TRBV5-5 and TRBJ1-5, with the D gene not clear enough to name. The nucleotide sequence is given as TGTGCCAGCAGCTTATCCAGGAATCAGCCCCAGCATTTT. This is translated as CASSLSRNQPQHF.